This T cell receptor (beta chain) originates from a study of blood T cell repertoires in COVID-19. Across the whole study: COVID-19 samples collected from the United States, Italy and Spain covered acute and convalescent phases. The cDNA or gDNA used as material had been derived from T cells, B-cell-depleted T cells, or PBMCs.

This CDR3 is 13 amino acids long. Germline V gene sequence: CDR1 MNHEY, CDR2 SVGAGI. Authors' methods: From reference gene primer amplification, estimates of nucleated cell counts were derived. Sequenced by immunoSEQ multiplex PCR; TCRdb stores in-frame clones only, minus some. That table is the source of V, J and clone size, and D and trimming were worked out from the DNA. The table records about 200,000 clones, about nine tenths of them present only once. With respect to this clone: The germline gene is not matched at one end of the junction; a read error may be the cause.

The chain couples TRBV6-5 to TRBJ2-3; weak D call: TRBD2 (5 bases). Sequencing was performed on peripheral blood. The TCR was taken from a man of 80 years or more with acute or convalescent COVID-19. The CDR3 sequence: CASSYEGTETQYF. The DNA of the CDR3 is TGTGCCAGCAGTTACGAGGGAACAGAAACGCAGTATTTT.